The T cell receptor (beta chain) under discussion was sequenced for a study of T-cell reconstitution after alpha-beta-depleted transplantation in children. TCRbeta library preparation incorporated unique molecular identifiers. TCRdb reanalysed the PCR reads using MiXCR and keeps one entry per CDR3 protein. The sample lists hundreds of thousands of distinct CDR3 sequences; 10% to 13% were seen once. This CDR3 has 12 residues. V dropped 3 bases and J dropped 5 bases, with 7 bases sitting between them. Per germline, CDR1 MNHEY and CDR2 SVGAGI. This clonotype was obtained from a human donor who donated a stem cell graft to a child with acute myeloid leukemia. This chain uses TRBV6-5 with TRBJ2-5, with D unclear. The sequencing used PBMCs from the stem cell graft donor, collected from the stem cell graft. The chain's CDR3 is CASSYPRETQYF. The CDR3 nucleotides read TGTGCCAGCAGTTATCCCCGGGAGACCCAGTACTTC.